This passage covers 17 T cell receptor beta chains from one sample sequenced in a study of cytomegalovirus exposure and HLA in healthy donors. Assay: immunoSEQ multiplex PCR; the TCRdb copy retains only in-frame clones and omits some. The profile shows hundreds of thousands of clones, over 80% of them singletons. Sequenced sample: PBMCs. These receptors were obtained from a woman aged 18-35 years in good health and CMV-seronegative.

The chain is built from TRBV27 and TRBJ1-1; D not certain. The CDR3 runs to 13 residues. V was pared by 4 bases and J by 4 bases, with 10 bases between. Germline assignment: CDR1 MNHEY and CDR2 SMNVEV (reference sequence). In DNA form, the CDR3 reads TGTGCCAGCAGTTCGCGGGGTAGCACTGAAGCTTTCTTT. Translated, it gives CASSSRGSTEAFF.

This clone appeared a single time. The chain recombines TRBV27 with TRBJ2-3, with D possibly being TRBD2 (6 bases). V was pared by 6 bases and J by 2 bases, with 21 bases between. This CDR3 has 17 residues. Germline CDR1 is MNHEY and CDR2 is SMNVEV (reference sequence). This CDR3 reads CASSHLSLGGTTDTQYF. The CDR3 DNA follows: TGTGCCAGCAGCCACCTATCCCTCGGGGGTACCACAGATACGCAGTATTTT.

V gene TRBV6-1 combines with J gene TRBJ1-2; 7 bases map to TRBD1. The length of the CDR3 is 13 residues. CDR1 and CDR2 from the germline V gene are MNHNS and SASEGT. Germline trimming cut 4 bases from V and 8 bases from J; bases unmatched to any gene: 7. CDR3 bases: TGTGCCAGCAGTGGACAGGGACTGGCGGGCTACACCTTC. This codes for CASSGQGLAGYTF.

This rearrangement joins TRBV6-5 to TRBJ1-2; TRBD1 aligns across 7 bases. The germline V gene has CDR1 MNHEY and CDR2 SVGAGI. The CDR3 consists of 15 residues. After removal of 0 bases from V and 6 bases from J, the junction contained 7 bases not matched to a gene. CDR3 sequence (DNA): TGTGCCAGCAGTTACTCCCCCCGACAGGGCCATGGCTACACCTTC. This gives the protein CASSYSPRQGHGYTF.

The rearrangement links TRBV7-6 to TRBJ2-7; TRBD1 might be the D (5 bases). The V and J ends lost 6 bases and 0 bases respectively, with 18 bases between them. The germline CDR1 and CDR2 sequences are SGHVS and FNYEAQ. The CDR3 has 16 residues. Written as DNA, the CDR3 is TGTGCCAGCAGTCAAAATCACAGGTCCAGCTCCTACGAGCAGTACTTC. Translated, it gives CASSQNHRSSSYEQYF.

The rearrangement uses TRBV2 and TRBJ1-5; possible D gene TRBD1, 5 bases. The germline gives CDR1 SNHLY, CDR2 FYNNEI. V was shortened by 3 bases and J by 7 bases, with 10 bases between the two germline ends. This CDR3 contains 13 residues. CDR3 DNA sequence: TGTGCCAGCAGTGAGGTGGGGGGGCAGCCCCAGCATTTT. Translation: CASSEVGGQPQHF.

The rearrangement uses TRBV14 and TRBJ1-1, with 7 nucleotides matching TRBD1. The length of the CDR3 is 15 residues. Germline assignment: CDR1 SGHDN and CDR2 FVKESK. V lost 5 bases and J lost 7; bases outside the gene matches: 13. The CDR3 sequence is CASSVYDRVDSEAFF. CDR3 in DNA: TGTGCCAGCAGCGTCTATGACAGGGTGGATAGTGAAGCTTTCTTT.

The chain joins TRBV7-9 to TRBJ2-7; 12 bases match TRBD2. Germline V gene lookup returns CDR1 SEHNR and CDR2 FQNEAQ (reference sequence). The CDR3 length is 13 residues. V dropped 7 bases and J dropped 8; count of bases not matched to a gene: 6. Here the CDR3 reads CASTSGRANKQYF. In nucleotides, the CDR3 is TGTGCCAGCACTAGCGGGAGGGCCAACAAGCAGTACTTC.

The chain recombines TRBV30 with TRBJ1-2; possibly TRBD1 for D (6 bases). Per germline, CDR1 GTSNPN and CDR2 SVGIG (reference sequence). This CDR3 is 14 amino acids long. Between the trimmed V and J ends, which lost 5 bases and 5 bases, there was a span of 18 bases. The CDR3 bases are TGTGCCTGGGGGACCGGACAGTTAGCGTATGGCTACACCTTC. Protein product: CAWGTGQLAYGYTF.

The rearrangement uses TRBV2 and TRBJ1-2; D is unclear. The germline V gene has CDR1 SNHLY and CDR2 FYNNEI. V gave up 5 bases and J gave up 1 base, with 5 bases separating them. This CDR3 contains 12 residues. The CDR3 DNA reads as TGTGCCAGCAGTAGGGTTAACTATGGCTACACCTTC. It translates to CASSRVNYGYTF.

This rearrangement joins TRBV28 to TRBJ2-7, with unresolved D. The germline gives CDR1 MDHEN, CDR2 SYDVKM. The V gene lost 2 bases and the J gene lost 1 base, with 3 bases spanning the gap. The CDR3 consists of 12 residues. CDR3 region: CASSLASYEQYF. The CDR3 DNA follows: TGTGCCAGCAGTTTAGCTTCCTACGAGCAGTACTTC.

The chain joins TRBV2 to TRBJ1-1, with D unresolved. This CDR3 has 13 amino acids. V shed 5 bases and J shed 4 bases, with 11 bases lying between them. Germline CDR1 is SNHLY and CDR2 is FYNNEI. The CDR3: CASSPGSGTEAFF. CDR3 nucleotide sequence: TGTGCCAGCAGTCCCGGATCTGGCACTGAAGCTTTCTTT.

The V call is TRBV2, the J call TRBJ1-5, with D maybe TRBD1 (6 bases). The V and J ends lost 9 bases and 0 bases respectively, with 15 bases between them. This CDR3 spans 15 amino acids. The germline V gene encodes CDR1 SNHLY and CDR2 FYNNEI. The CDR3 DNA reads as TGTGCCAGTCAGCGGGACACCTCTAGCAATCAGCCCCAGCATTTT. It encodes CASQRDTSSNQPQHF.

The sample holds many counts of this clone. The chain has TRBV6-6 and TRBJ1-5; maybe TRBD1 (5 bases). V lost 0 bases, J lost 7 bases, and 10 bases lay in between. The CDR3 has 14 amino acids. Per the germline V gene, CDR1 is MNHNY and CDR2 is SVGAGI (reference sequence). This chain's CDR3 is CASSYSGVGQPQHF. Here the CDR3 DNA reads TGTGCCAGCAGTTACTCGGGGGTCGGACAGCCCCAGCATTTT.

Notes on this clone: Other DNA variants within this sample encode the same CDR3. The rearrangement joins TRBV4-2 to TRBJ2-2; D ambiguous. CDR3 length: 14 amino acids. Germline CDR1 reads LGHNA; CDR2 reads YNFKEQ. Between the trimmed V and J ends, which lost 4 bases and 1 base, there was a span of 7 bases. Here the CDR3 reads CASSPGLNTGELFF. In nucleotides, the CDR3 is TGTGCCAGCAGCCCCGGTTTGAACACCGGGGAGCTGTTTTTT.

The rearrangement joins TRBV28 to TRBJ2-1; D unclear. The CDR3 is 10 residues long. V was clipped by 1 base and J by 8 bases, with 0 bases between them. From germline, CDR1 is MDHEN and CDR2 SYDVKM. The CDR3 DNA is TGTGCCAGCAGTTTATATGAGCAGTTCTTC. Its translation: CASSLYEQFF. The full variable domain, its missing parts supplied by reference TRBV28 and TRBJ2-1, is DVKVTQSSRYLVKRTGEKVFLECVQDMDHENMFWYRQDPGLGLRLIYFSYDVKMKEKGDIPEGYSVSREKKERFSLILESASTNQTSMYLCASSLYEQFFGPGTRLTVL.

V usage is TRBV5-1 and J usage is TRBJ2-1; D remains unclear. Germline CDR1 is SGHRS and CDR2 is YFSETQ. The CDR3 length is 14 residues. V was trimmed by 0 bases and J by 3 bases, leaving 7 bases between them. The CDR3 sequence: CASSLAQIYNEQFF. For the CDR3, the DNA is TGCGCCAGCAGCTTGGCACAGATCTACAATGAGCAGTTCTTC.